These T cell receptor beta chains were read from a single sample in a study of T cell repertoires in cytomegalovirus infection. These receptors' antigens are unknown. In TCRdb, the reads were re-called with MiXCR into one record per CDR3 protein. The sample yields hundreds of thousands of distinct CDR3 sequences, around a third seen once. The source material was cultured PBMCs, sampled from culture after CMV antigen stimulation. Receptor source: a human donor in good health (CMV status not recorded). Some clones in this sample may be carry-over from other donors' samples. The CDR3 runs from the conserved cysteine through the conserved F or W. The order of the fields is J gene, V gene, D gene, clone size, CDR3 DNA, CDR3 protein. A D gene is named only where the DNA matches it firmly. Rows may omit the clone size; those that give it use once, few, many or a size class.

>TRBJ1-6|TRBV7-9|TRBD1|many
TGTGCCAGCAGCTCACAGGGGATGGGTTCACCCCTCCACTTT
CASSSQGMGSPLHF
>TRBJ2-3|TRBV6-1|-|many
TGTGCCAGCAGTGGCGGACAGATAGATACGCAGTATTTT
CASSGGQIDTQYF
>TRBJ2-5|TRBV2|-|-
TGTGCCAGCAGTGGGGTCTCGGGGATCGCAGAGACCCAGTACTTC
CASSGVSGIAETQYF
>TRBJ2-3|TRBV7-2|TRBD2|many
TGTGCCAGCAGATTCTCTAGCGGGGGGGTCACAGATACGCAGTATTTT
CASRFSSGGVTDTQYF
>TRBJ1-1|TRBV19|-|-
TGTGCCAGTAGTATTCAGCCGGGGGTGACTGAAGGACCGTTGAACACTGAAGCTTTGTTT
CASSIQPGVTEGPLNTEALF
>TRBJ2-1|TRBV7-2|-|-
TGTGCCAGCAGCGACGTGGGGCACAGCTACAATGAGCAGTTCTTC
CASSDVGHSYNEQFF
>TRBJ2-3|TRBV15|-|-
TGTGCCACCAGCAGAGATTCCATCGGCACAGATACGCAGTATTTT
CATSRDSIGTDTQYF
>TRBJ1-4|TRBV19|TRBD1|-
TGTGCCAGTAGTACGCACCCGGGACAGGGCGCCGAAAAACTGTTTTTT
CASSTHPGQGAEKLFF
>TRBJ1-6|TRBV5-1|-|few
TGCGCCAGCAGCTTGGCCGGGCAGGGCCGTTCACCCCTCCACTTT
CASSLAGQGRSPLHF
>TRBJ1-1|TRBV4-1|-|-
TGCGCCAGCAGCCAAGCTCCAGTTCGGAACACTGAAGCTTTCTTT
CASSQAPVRNTEAFF
>TRBJ2-3|TRBV7-2|-|many
TGTGCCAGCAGCTTAGAAGGGCATTCTAGCACAGATACGCAGTATTTT
CASSLEGHSSTDTQYF
>TRBJ2-6|TRBV25-1|-|-
TGTGCCAGCATTCGGTCTGGGGCCAACGTCCTGACTTTC
CASIRSGANVLTF
>TRBJ2-7|TRBV7-2|-|few
TGTGCCAGCAGCTTAGCAGGGGTGGACGAGCAGTACTTC
CASSLAGVDEQYF
>TRBJ1-3|TRBV7-2|TRBD1|many
TGTGCCAGCAGCAAAAGCAGGGGGCCTACAAGTTCTGGAAACACCATATATTTT
CASSKSRGPTSSGNTIYF
>TRBJ2-2|TRBV19|-|-
TGTGCCAGTAGCCCACTAGCTTGGCACGGGGAGCTGTTTTTT
CASSPLAWHGELFF
>TRBJ1-5|TRBV12-3/TRBV12-4|TRBD1|few
TGTGCCAGCAGCCGGATCGGGACAGCCAAAGATCAGCCCCAGCATTTT
CASSRIGTAKDQPQHF
>TRBJ2-7|TRBV6-1|TRBD2|few
TGTGCCAGCAGCAACGGAGGGGACTACTACGAGCAGTACTTC
CASSNGGDYYEQYF
>TRBJ2-3|TRBV24-1|-|-
TGTGCCACCGGAGGAGGGAGCGCAGATACGCAGTATTTT
CATGGGSADTQYF
>TRBJ2-7|TRBV7-2|TRBD1|-
TGTGCCAGCAGCTTAGGGACCGACAGGGGCCAGCTCTACGAGCAGTACTTC
CASSLGTDRGQLYEQYF
>TRBJ2-1|TRBV20-1|-|-
TGCAGTGCTAGGACTACCAAGGACGAGCAGTTCTTC
CSARTTKDEQFF
>TRBJ1-1|TRBV4-1|-|few
TGCGCCAGCAGCCACCCCCGGGGATCATTGATGAACACTGAAGCTTTCTTT
CASSHPRGSLMNTEAFF
>TRBJ2-7|TRBV20-1|-|-
TGCAGTGCTAGAGATCCCACAGTTTACGAGCAGTACTTC
CSARDPTVYEQYF
>TRBJ2-1|TRBV5-1|-|-
TGCGCCAGCAGCTTGGCGGTGGGTCGTTACAATGAGCAGTTCTTC
CASSLAVGRYNEQFF
>TRBJ2-7|TRBV7-4|-|-
TGTGCCAGCAGCGGACCACCCCGCTACGAGCAGTACTTC
CASSGPPRYEQYF
>TRBJ2-5|TRBV2|TRBD2|-
TGTGCCAGCAGATCCTATGAGGGCGGGGGGAAGACCCAGTACTTC
CASRSYEGGGKTQYF
>TRBJ1-5|TRBV11-2|-|few
TGTGCCAGCAGCTTGGCGTCAGGCTCAGGGCAGCCCCAGCATTTT
CASSLASGSGQPQHF
>TRBJ1-6|TRBV7-2|-|few
TGTGCCAGCAGCTCCACGGGGCTTGGGAATTCACCCCTCCACTTT
CASSSTGLGNSPLHF
>TRBJ2-3|TRBV19|-|-
TGTGCCAGTAGTTCCCCCTGGGTCCAGGGGCCGGCCACAGATACGCAGTATTTT
CASSSPWVQGPATDTQYF
>TRBJ1-1|TRBV11-2|-|many
TGTGCCAGCAGGACTGGGGGCTACACTGAAGCTTTCTTT
CASRTGGYTEAFF
>TRBJ1-6|TRBV6-1|-|-
TGTGCCACCGAGACAGTTAATAATTCACCCCTCCACTTT
CATETVNNSPLHF
>TRBJ2-7|TRBV6-2/TRBV6-3|TRBD2|-
TGTGCCAGCAGCTTACTAGCGGAGACTACCTACGAGCAGTACTTC
CASSLLAETTYEQYF
>TRBJ2-7|TRBV19|TRBD1|-
TGTGCCAGTAGAGGACAGGGATCCTACGAGCAGTACTTC
CASRGQGSYEQYF
>TRBJ2-7|TRBV27|-|few
TGTGCCAGCAGCCACACAGGGTACTCCTACGAGCAGTACTTC
CASSHTGYSYEQYF
>TRBJ2-3|TRBV6-1|TRBD1|-
TGTGCCAGCAGGCCGACAGGGGACCGCACAGATACGCAGTATTTT
CASRPTGDRTDTQYF
>TRBJ2-1|TRBV6-6|TRBD2|few
TGTGCCAGCAGTCCCCTTGGGACTAGCGGGAGCCATGAGCAGTTCTTC
CASSPLGTSGSHEQFF
>TRBJ1-2|TRBV19|-|-
TGTGCCAGTGGGGTCAGGGGACATGGCTACACCTTC
CASGVRGHGYTF
>TRBJ1-1|TRBV28|TRBD1|-
TGTGCCAGCAGTTTCCCGCTCTCGGGACAGCCGAACACTGAAGCTTTCTTT
CASSFPLSGQPNTEAFF
>TRBJ2-6|TRBV12-3/TRBV12-4|-|-
TGTGCCAGCAGTTTAGGACACAGGGTCTCCGGGGCCAACGTCCTGACTTTC
CASSLGHRVSGANVLTF
>TRBJ2-5|TRBV19|-|-
TGTGCCAGTAGTACCCTTGGCCCTGGCCAGACCCAGTACTTC
CASSTLGPGQTQYF
>TRBJ2-1|TRBV2|TRBD2|-
TGTGCCAGCAGTGAACGGCTAGCGGTTAACTCGCAGTTCTTC
CASSERLAVNSQFF
>TRBJ1-1|TRBV7-2|TRBD1|many
TGTGCCAGCAGCTTGGTAGAGGGGGCGGGAGCTTTCTTT
CASSLVEGAGAFF
>TRBJ1-6|TRBV2|-|few
TGTGCCAGCGGTAGGGAGACTCACTCACCCCTCCACTTT
CASGRETHSPLHF
>TRBJ1-1|TRBV6-1|-|-
TGTGCCAGCAGGACCCGGGCAGGGGACTTCAACACTGAAGCTTTCTTT
CASRTRAGDFNTEAFF
>TRBJ1-1|TRBV6-5|TRBD1|-
TGTGCCAGCAGTTACCGGGGGACAGGGGGCGTCGGTAGGAAAGCTTTCTTT
CASSYRGTGGVGRKAFF
>TRBJ2-3|TRBV4-3|-|few
TGCGCCAGCAGCCTAAGTCTGCGGACAGCGGTGACAGATACGCAGTATTTT
CASSLSLRTAVTDTQYF
>TRBJ2-5|TRBV7-6|-|few
TGTGCCAGCAGCTTACGGTCTGGCGGCCCGGGAGAGACCCAGTACTTC
CASSLRSGGPGETQYF
>TRBJ2-1|TRBV30|-|-
TGTGCCTGGAGTGTTAATAGCGCCAATGAGCAGTTCTTC
CAWSVNSANEQFF
>TRBJ2-1|TRBV4-2|TRBD2|-
TGTGCCAGCAGCCAAGTGGCACAGCGGGGGGGCTCCTACAATGAGCAGTTCTTC
CASSQVAQRGGSYNEQFF
>TRBJ2-7|TRBV19|-|-
TGTGCCGCTGCAGGGTCTCGGTCGGGTGAGCAGTACTTC
CAAAGSRSGEQYF
>TRBJ2-7|TRBV20-1|-|-
TGCAGTGCTACTGGTAGCGGATACGAGCAGTACTTC
CSATGSGYEQYF
>TRBJ2-1|TRBV7-9|-|few
TGTGCCCTGAGGGACTACAATGAGCAGTTCTTC
CALRDYNEQFF
>TRBJ2-6|TRBV28|-|few
TGTGCCGCTTTCCAAGGGTGGGTGAGTCCCTCTGGGGCCAACGTCCTGACTTTC
CAAFQGWVSPSGANVLTF
>TRBJ1-2|TRBV4-3|-|-
TGCGCCAGCAGCCAGTTCACGGGGCAGGGAGGGGGCTACACCTTC
CASSQFTGQGGGYTF
>TRBJ2-3|TRBV27|-|-
TGTGCCAGCAGTTTGATGAGAGCAACAGATACGCAGTATTTT
CASSLMRATDTQYF
>TRBJ2-7|TRBV28|-|few
TGTGCCAGCAGTAATTCTGACTCTTTCTACGAGCAGTACTTC
CASSNSDSFYEQYF